Following are 15 T cell receptor beta chains from one sample sequenced in a study of patients and donors after allogeneic stem cell transplantation. One entry per CDR3 protein results from TCRdb running MiXCR on the RT-PCR reads. The sample contains 150,000 to 200,000 distinct CDR3 sequences, approximately 24% of which appear only once. The source material was blood, either unsorted or a sorted T cell fraction (not recorded which). Source of these receptors: a human donor who was either an allogeneic HSCT recipient or a stem cell or donor lymphocyte infusion donor (not recorded which). It is not recorded whose cells these are; they may come from a transplant donor.

The gene calls are TRBV12-3 or TRBV12-4 and TRBJ2-4; D is undetermined. V shed 4 bases and J shed 0 bases, with 10 bases lying between them. The CDR3 spans 15 residues. The CDR3 region has the DNA TGTGCCAGCAGTTCGGACGGCTTAGCCAAAAACATTCAGTACTTC. Translated: CASSSDGLAKNIQYF.

This chain uses TRBV7-2 with TRBJ1-2; TRBD1 aligns across 8 bases. The CDR3 runs 14 residues. J lost 2 bases, V lost 5 bases, and 4 bases had no gene match. CDR1 and CDR2 from the germline V gene are SGHTA and FQGNSA. CDR3 sequence (DNA): TGTGCCAGCAGCAGGGGACAGGAAAACTATGGCTACACCTTC. Translation: CASSRGQENYGYTF.

This clonotype was seen only a few times. V and J are TRBV12-3 or TRBV12-4 and TRBJ1-4; D not resolved. This CDR3 region has 13 residues. V was cut by 5 bases and J by 7 bases, with 11 bases left in between. CDR3 protein: CASSTVLGEKLFF. CDR3 DNA: TGTGCCAGCAGTACCGTGCTAGGTGAAAAACTGTTTTTT.

This clonotype showed up many times. The chain employs TRBV20-1 and TRBJ1-2; 9 positions match TRBD1. V was pared by 4 bases and J by 3 bases, with 3 bases of the junction left unmatched. Germline V CDR1 and CDR2: DFQATT, SNEGSKA (reference sequence). The CDR3 has 13 amino acids. CDR3 in DNA: TGCAGTGCTACGGGACAGGGTGACTATGGCTACACCTTC. Amino acid sequence: CSATGQGDYGYTF.

The V and J genes are TRBV7-9 and TRBJ2-4, with TRBD2 as a possible D gene (6 bases). Trimming shortened V by 4 bases and J by 3 bases, and 16 bases separated the two germline ends. Germline-derived CDR1 and CDR2 are SEHNR and FQNEAQ (reference sequence). The CDR3 sequence is 16 residues long. The CDR3 sequence: CASSSPPGVDKNIQYF. The CDR3 DNA is TGTGCCAGCAGCTCTCCCCCGGGGGTCGACAAAAACATTCAGTACTTC.

The chain links TRBV6-2 or TRBV6-3 to TRBJ2-7; possibly TRBD1 for D (6 bases). The germline CDR1 and CDR2 sequences are MNHEY and SVGEGT. Trimming removed 4 bases at V and 3 bases at J, with 13 bases between. This CDR3 has 14 amino acids. CDR3 bases: TGTGCCAGCAGTTGGGGTGGACAGAGCTACGAGCAGTACTTC. As protein: CASSWGGQSYEQYF.

The rearrangement joins TRBV5-1 to TRBJ1-2, with 9 bases matching TRBD1. V was clipped by 4 bases and J by 7 bases; unmatched bases: 8. The CDR3 totals 14 residues. Germline CDR1 reads SGHRS; CDR2 reads YFSETQ. The CDR3 sequence is CASSPEGTGFGYTF. The DNA for the CDR3 is TGCGCCAGCAGCCCAGAAGGGACAGGGTTTGGCTACACCTTC.

The CDR3 loop is CASSPRPLAGIYLDTQYF. CDR3 nucleotide sequence: TGTGCCAGCAGCCCAAGGCCTCTAGCGGGGATTTATCTGGATACGCAGTATTTT. The chain couples TRBV4-2 to TRBJ2-3, with TRBD2 matching over 9 bases. The CDR3 covers 18 residues. Per the germline V gene, CDR1 is LGHNA and CDR2 is YNFKEQ. V trimming: 4 bases; J trimming: 6 bases; junction bases outside the gene matches: 17.

This clonotype showed up just a few times. The J gene is TRBJ1-6, the V gene TRBV7-9, with D tentatively TRBD1 (5 bases). In germline, CDR1 is SEHNR, CDR2 FQNEAQ (reference sequence). The ends were cut back, 5 bases at V and 10 bases at J, with 15 bases in the middle. The CDR3 has 14 residues. The CDR3 region is CASSADIWGSPLHF. The CDR3 DNA sequence: TGTGCCAGCAGCGCGGACATCTGGGGGTCACCCCTCCACTTT.

This clonotype was seen a few times. V usage is TRBV20-1 and J usage is TRBJ2-7; maybe TRBD1 (5 bases). The CDR3 covers 14 residues. The germline V gene encodes CDR1 DFQATT and CDR2 SNEGSKA (reference sequence). V gave up 0 bases and J gave up 3 bases, with 12 bases separating them. The CDR3 here is CSARDRAGHYEQYF. CDR3 nucleotide sequence: TGCAGTGCTAGAGATCGGGCAGGGCACTACGAGCAGTACTTC.

The CDR3 bases are TGCAGTGGAAGAGGGGGCGGGGAGCAGTTCTTC. Protein product: CSGRGGGEQFF. The chain recombines TRBV20-1 with TRBJ2-1; 7 positions match TRBD1. There are 11 residues in the CDR3. V lost 7 bases, J lost 10 bases, and 7 bases stayed unmatched. Germline lookup yields CDR1 DFQATT and CDR2 SNEGSKA (reference sequence).

The J gene is TRBJ1-5, the V gene TRBV12-3 or TRBV12-4; TRBD1 is a possible D gene (5 bases). V lost 2 bases, J lost 4 bases, and 9 bases lay in between. The CDR3 has 14 residues. The CDR3 loop reads CASSLMGVNQPQHF. CDR3 DNA: TGTGCCAGCAGTTTAATGGGGGTTAATCAGCCCCAGCATTTT.

This clonotype was seen more than once but under ten times. The chain uses TRBV20-1 and TRBJ1-1, with D tentatively TRBD1 (5 bases). Trimming cost V 3 bases and J 4 bases, with 12 bases left between them. Germline values: CDR1 DFQATT, CDR2 SNEGSKA (reference sequence). The CDR3 length is 13 residues. The CDR3 nucleotides read TGCAGTGCTAGCGGGGGGAGGGGCACTGAAGCTTTCTTT. This sequence encodes CSASGGRGTEAFF.

This clonotype has only a few counts. CDR3 residues: CASSLGDRGGGRAEAFF. CDR3 bases: TGTGCCAGCAGCTTAGGGGATCGGGGCGGTGGACGAGCTGAAGCTTTCTTT. The chain is built from TRBV7-8 and TRBJ1-1; TRBD1 is a possible D gene (5 bases). The V gene lost 1 base and the J gene lost 6 bases, with 21 bases spanning the gap. The CDR3 has 17 residues. Germline CDR1 is SGHVS and CDR2 is FQNEAQ.

This clonotype was observed a few times. The gene calls are TRBV19 and TRBJ1-1, with TRBD1 matching 9 bases. With 6 bases clipped from V and 0 bases from J, the junction kept 5 bases outside the gene matches. The CDR3 is made up of 15 amino acids. Looked up from germline, CDR1 is LNHDA and CDR2 is SQIVND (reference sequence). CDR3 sequence: CASRDGQGMNTEAFF. In DNA, the CDR3 is TGTGCCAGTAGAGATGGACAGGGGATGAACACTGAAGCTTTCTTT.